Shown below are 12 T cell receptor beta chains from a single sample sequenced in a study of identical twins. TCRdb processed the 5' RACE reads anew with MiXCR; each CDR3 protein has one entry. Here the sample spans 250,000 or so distinct CDR3 sequences, about 7% being singletons. This sample also appeared in a second study, on yellow fever vaccine responses in identical twins.

Specimen: memory (CD45RO+) T cells sorted from blood. The receptors derive from a woman aged 18-30 years in good health.

The V and J genes are TRBV10-3 and TRBJ1-1; D may be TRBD1 (6 bases). This CDR3 contains 15 residues. The V gene lost 6 bases and the J gene lost 1 base, with 15 bases spanning the gap. The V gene's germline CDR1 is ENHRY and CDR2 SYGVKD. The CDR3 sequence is CAIRTNREANTEAFF. The CDR3 DNA reads TGTGCCATCAGGACAAACAGGGAAGCGAACACTGAAGCTTTCTTT.

In this sample, this clonotype turned up once. The CDR3 nucleotides are TGTGCCAGCTCACCACCTACTTCAGCCCACTACGAGCAGTACGTC. Its translation: CASSPPTSAHYEQYV. The chain employs TRBV18 and TRBJ2-7; D unclear. The length of the CDR3 is 15 residues. Per germline, CDR1 KGHSH and CDR2 LQKENI. The V gene lost 0 bases and the J gene lost 3 bases, with 12 bases spanning the gap.

This clonotype was detected many times. The rearrangement links TRBV14 to TRBJ2-3, with D perhaps matching TRBD2 (6 bases). The germline CDR1 and CDR2 sequences are SGHDN and FVKESK. The CDR3 runs to 12 residues. V lost 4 bases, J lost 6 bases, and 8 bases lay in between. The CDR3, as DNA: TGTGCCAGCAGCCCGGGACTGGATACGCAGTATTTT. Its protein product is CASSPGLDTQYF.

This clonotype was seen only a few times. The rearrangement links TRBV7-3 to TRBJ2-2, with a weak D call TRBD2 (6 bases). V shed 5 bases and J shed 4 bases, with 11 bases lying between them. The length of the CDR3 is 14 residues. Germline lookup yields CDR1 SGHTA and CDR2 FQGTGA. The CDR3 bases are TGTGCCAGCAGCCCTAACGGGGGCACCGGGGAGCTGTTTTTT. It is translated as CASSPNGGTGELFF.

This clonotype turned up a few times. The V gene is TRBV28, the J gene TRBJ2-3; 10 bases match TRBD2. This CDR3 region has 19 residues. V lost 3 bases to trimming and J lost 4 bases; unmatched junction nucleotides: 16. Germline V gene data show CDR1 as MDHEN and CDR2 as SYDVKM. The CDR3 nucleotides are TGTGCCAGCAGTTTGGCCGGGACTAGCGAGTGGGGTGGCCCAGATACGCAGTATTTT. Translated, it gives CASSLAGTSEWGGPDTQYF.

This sequence joins TRBV2 and TRBJ1-5; D is unresolved. Germline assignment: CDR1 SNHLY and CDR2 FYNNEI. V lost 8 bases and J 4 bases, leaving 18 bases between the germline ends. There are 15 residues in the CDR3. Here the CDR3 DNA reads TGTGCCAGCTCAAGCGGGGTGACTGAAAATCAGCCCCAGCATTTT. Translated: CASSSGVTENQPQHF.

This clonotype has a count of ten or more. This sequence joins TRBV28 and TRBJ1-1, with D possibly being TRBD1 (5 bases). CDR1 and CDR2 (germline): MDHEN, SYDVKM. This CDR3 contains 13 residues. V gave up 3 bases and J gave up 4 bases, with 9 bases separating them. As DNA, the CDR3 is TGTGCCAGCAGTTTCCGGGGGGGCACTGAAGCTTTCTTT. Its protein product is CASSFRGGTEAFF.

The chain recombines TRBV7-9 with TRBJ2-3; D is ambiguous. Germline V gene sequence: CDR1 SEHNR, CDR2 FQNEAQ (reference sequence). This CDR3 spans 13 amino acids. The V gene lost 8 bases and the J gene lost 2 bases, with 11 bases spanning the gap. CDR3 residues: CASCPHITDTQYF. CDR3 bases: TGTGCCAGCTGCCCTCATATCACAGATACGCAGTATTTT.

The chain combines TRBV18 with TRBJ2-2; 10 bases line up with TRBD2. This CDR3 contains 16 residues. The V gene's germline CDR1 is KGHSH and CDR2 LQKENI. V gave up 6 bases and J gave up 4 bases; unmatched junction bases: 8. CDR3 nucleotide sequence: TGTGCCAGCTCGTCCTGGACTAGCGGAGGCACCGGGGAGCTGTTTTTT. Protein sequence: CASSSWTSGGTGELFF.

This clonotype was recorded many times. V usage is TRBV5-6 and J usage is TRBJ2-3; the D gene is possibly TRBD1 (6 bases). Germline V gene lookup returns CDR1 SGHDT and CDR2 YYEEEE. The CDR3 has 16 residues. Trimming pared 4 bases from V and 3 bases from J, leaving 18 bases between. CDR3 region: CASSPGLGARTDTQYF. The CDR3 DNA is TGTGCCAGCAGCCCCGGGTTGGGGGCGCGTACAGATACGCAGTATTTT.

A few counts support this clonotype. The rearrangement joins TRBV28 to TRBJ2-2; D call uncertain. CDR3 size: 16 residues. Per germline, CDR1 MDHEN and CDR2 SYDVKM. Trimming cost V 5 bases and J 1 base, with 14 bases left between them. The DNA of the CDR3 is TGTGCCAGCAGTCCCCTGATGTGGGTGAACACCGGGGAGCTGTTTTTT. Its translation: CASSPLMWVNTGELFF.

This clonotype has a handful of counts. The V call is TRBV12-3 or TRBV12-4, the J call TRBJ1-3, with no clear D. The CDR3 consists of 14 residues. Trimming stripped 2 bases from V and 8 bases from J, with 13 bases between. The CDR3 protein is CASSLSNMMDTIYF. The CDR3 region has the DNA TGTGCCAGCAGTTTATCTAACATGATGGACACCATATATTTT.